These T cell receptor beta chains were read from a single sample in a study of T cells in localized non-small cell lung cancer. Sequencing used immunoSEQ multiplex PCR; TCRdb keeps in-frame clones, though not all of them. Of approximately 31,000 clones listed, 75% to 90% are singletons. The sequences come from peripheral blood mononuclear cells, collected before any cancer treatment. These receptors originate from a man between 40 and 69 years old with stage III lung adenocarcinoma. The CDR3 runs from the conserved cysteine through the conserved F or W. A D gene is named only where the DNA matches it firmly. Rows give clone size only sometimes, using once, few, many, or a class for an expanded clone.

len,j_gene,v_gene,abundance,d_gene,CDR3aa,CDR3nt
12,TRBJ1-1,TRBV7-9,.,.,CASSSSGTEAFF,TGTGCCAGCAGCTCCAGCGGGACTGAAGCTTTCTTT
15,TRBJ2-2,TRBV11-2,.,.,CASSTHRPNTGELFF,TGTGCCAGCAGCACCCACCGGCCGAACACCGGGGAGCTGTTTTTT
17,TRBJ1-1,TRBV10-3,.,TRBD1,CAISESNRQGANTEAFF,TGTGCCATCAGTGAGTCCAATCGACAGGGGGCAAACACTGAAGCTTTCTTT
15,TRBJ2-5,TRBV9,.,TRBD1,CASSVGTGLPETQYF,TGTGCCAGCAGCGTAGGGACAGGGCTCCCAGAGACCCAGTACTTC
14,TRBJ1-1,TRBV19,.,.,CASSINREHTEAFF,TGTGCCAGTAGTATTAACAGGGAACACACTGAAGCTTTCTTT
14,TRBJ1-1,TRBV11-3,.,.,CASSLAGASTEAFF,TGTGCCAGCAGCTTAGCAGGGGCGAGCACTGAAGCTTTCTTT
15,TRBJ1-1,TRBV6-5,.,TRBD1,CASSKNRGQGAEAFF,TGTGCCAGCAGTAAAAACAGGGGGCAGGGTGCTGAAGCTTTCTTT
14,TRBJ1-1,TRBV11-3,.,TRBD1,CASSPRTGNTEAFF,TGTGCCAGCAGCCCCCGGACAGGGAACACTGAAGCTTTCTTT
18,TRBJ1-4,TRBV19,.,.,CASSDQLGRTATNEKLFF,TGTGCCAGTAGTGATCAACTAGGGCGGACCGCAACTAATGAAAAACTGTTTTTT
15,TRBJ1-3,TRBV9,.,.,CASSVNGGSGNTIYF,TGTGCCAGCAGCGTAAATGGGGGTTCGGGAAACACCATATATTTT
15,TRBJ2-2,TRBV7-2,.,.,CASSLEQGAGGELFF,TGTGCCAGCAGCTTAGAACAGGGCGCGGGCGGGGAGCTGTTTTTT
13,TRBJ1-1,TRBV4-3,.,.,CASSQEVGTEAFF,TGCGCCAGCAGCCAAGAGGTAGGAACTGAAGCTTTCTTT
13,TRBJ2-1,TRBV4-1,.,.,CASRAGVHNEQFF,TGCGCCAGCAGGGCAGGGGTACACAATGAGCAGTTCTTC
15,TRBJ2-3,TRBV7-2,.,.,CASSLVGTSLVTQYF,TGTGCCAGCAGCTTAGTTGGGACTTCGCTAGTTACGCAGTATTTT
14,TRBJ1-3,TRBV7-6,.,.,CASSLDLSGNTIYF,TGTGCCAGCAGCTTAGATTTGTCTGGAAACACCATATATTTT
12,TRBJ1-4,TRBV9,.,.,CASRQGFEKLFF,TGTGCCAGCAGACAGGGATTTGAAAAACTGTTTTTT
13,TRBJ2-5,TRBV7-3,.,TRBD1,CASSGQGRETQYF,TGTGCCAGCTCGGGACAGGGGAGAGAGACCCAGTACTTC
13,TRBJ1-2,TRBV5-1,.,.,CASSSDRVGGYTF,TGCGCCAGCAGCTCGGACCGAGTCGGTGGCTACACCTTC
13,TRBJ2-3,TRBV19,.,TRBD2,CASRAGLGDTQYF,TGTGCCAGCAGAGCGGGGCTCGGAGATACGCAGTATTTT
13,TRBJ1-3,TRBV28,.,.,CASSLDSGNTIYF,TGTGCCAGCAGTCTAGACTCTGGAAACACCATATATTTT
12,TRBJ1-3,TRBV30,.,.,CAWSGGRNTIYF,TGTGCCTGGAGTGGTGGGAGAAACACCATATATTTT
15,TRBJ2-1,TRBV7-2,.,TRBD2,CASSLMASGRNEQFF,TGTGCCAGCAGCTTAATGGCTAGCGGACGGAATGAGCAGTTCTTC
14,TRBJ1-2,TRBV30,.,.,CAWSGTSGLYGYTF,TGTGCCTGGAGTGGGACCTCGGGACTCTATGGCTACACCTTC
14,TRBJ1-2,TRBV5-1,once,.,CASSLGPANYGYTF,TGCGCCAGCAGCCTGGGACCTGCTAACTATGGCTACACCTTC
16,TRBJ2-5,TRBV5-4,.,TRBD2,CASSRLAGGHRETQYF,TGTGCCAGCAGCAGGTTAGCGGGGGGGCACCGGGAGACCCAGTACTTC
12,TRBJ2-3,TRBV5-4,.,.,CASSSPSGTQYF,TGTGCCAGCAGCTCACCCTCAGGTACGCAGTATTTT
15,TRBJ2-7,TRBV5-1,.,TRBD1,CASSLPDRDPTEQYF,TGCGCCAGCAGCTTGCCCGACAGGGACCCCACCGAGCAGTACTTC
15,TRBJ2-4,TRBV7-2,once,.,CASSPTRTLGNIQYF,TGTGCCAGCAGCCCTACTAGGACCCTCGGTAACATTCAGTACTTC
16,TRBJ2-3,TRBV10-3,.,TRBD1,CAISEPQGRGTDTQYF,TGTGCCATCAGTGAGCCACAGGGGCGTGGCACAGATACGCAGTATTTT
14,TRBJ1-4,TRBV14,.,.,CASRPVGPNEKLFF,TGTGCCAGCAGGCCAGTGGGTCCTAATGAAAAACTGTTTTTT
17,TRBJ1-4,TRBV11-2,.,TRBD1,CASSSGTGRGTNEKLFF,TGTGCCAGCAGCTCCGGGACAGGGAGGGGAACTAATGAAAAACTGTTTTTT
19,TRBJ2-3,TRBV9,.,TRBD2,CASSVEDGAGGGVPDTQYF,TGTGCCAGCAGCGTAGAGGATGGAGCCGGCGGGGGGGTACCAGATACGCAGTATTTT
11,TRBJ2-5,TRBV20-1,.,.,CSALGRETQYF,TGCAGTGCTTTGGGTCGGGAGACCCAGTACTTC
12,TRBJ2-2,TRBV5-6,.,.,CASSQNTGELFF,TGTGCCAGCAGCCAGAACACCGGGGAGCTGTTTTTT
14,TRBJ1-5,TRBV28,once,.,CASSLEGNNQPQHF,TGTGCCAGCAGTTTGGAGGGGAACAATCAGCCCCAGCATTTT
14,TRBJ1-6,TRBV5-1,.,TRBD1,CASSYGQGNSPLHF,TGCGCCAGCAGCTACGGACAGGGTAACTCACCCCTCCACTTT
17,TRBJ2-1,TRBV5-1,.,TRBD2,CASRRTSFKSSYNEQFF,TGCGCCAGCAGGAGGACTAGCTTTAAGAGCTCCTACAATGAGCAGTTCTTC
15,TRBJ2-3,TRBV21-1,.,.,CASTALRGDTDTQYF,TGTGCCAGCACGGCACTGCGGGGAGACACAGATACGCAGTATTTT
13,TRBJ2-7,TRBV6-5,.,.,CASSLDGNYEQYF,TGTGCCAGCAGTCTGGACGGTAACTACGAGCAGTACTTC
11,TRBJ1-2,TRBV6-1,.,.,CASSAGRSYTF,TGTGCCAGCAGTGCGGGCCGATCCTACACCTTC
14,TRBJ1-5,TRBV6-1,.,TRBD1,CASSVQGTHQPQHF,TGTGCCAGCAGTGTACAGGGGACTCATCAGCCCCAGCATTTT
15,TRBJ1-3,TRBV5-6,.,.,CASSLPPPDVAVKYF,TGTGCCAGCAGCTTGCCCCCCCCCGATGTGGCGGTAAAATATTTT
15,TRBJ1-5,TRBV7-2,.,.,CASSRTQGINQPQHF,TGTGCCAGCAGCCGAACCCAAGGGATCAATCAGCCCCAGCATTTT
13,TRBJ2-5,TRBV6-6,.,TRBD1,CASSRTGVETQYF,TGTGCCAGCAGCCGGACAGGGGTAGAGACCCAGTACTTC
15,TRBJ2-7,TRBV6-5,.,TRBD1,CASSSPGQSSYEQYF,TGTGCCAGCAGTTCACCGGGACAGAGCTCCTACGAGCAGTACTTC
11,TRBJ2-2,TRBV30,.,.,CAWSPGGELFF,TGTGCCTGGAGTCCCGGGGGGGAGCTGTTTTTT
14,TRBJ2-5,TRBV5-6,.,.,CASSTRAPGETQYF,TGTGCCAGCAGCACCCGGGCCCCCGGGGAGACCCAGTACTTC
17,TRBJ2-3,TRBV2,once,TRBD2,CASSDRLAGVRTDTQYF,TGTGCCAGCAGTGACAGACTAGCGGGGGTCCGCACAGATACGCAGTATTTT
15,TRBJ1-1,TRBV28,.,TRBD1,CASSTRTGGITEAFF,TGTGCCAGCAGCACCAGGACAGGGGGTATCACTGAAGCTTTCTTT